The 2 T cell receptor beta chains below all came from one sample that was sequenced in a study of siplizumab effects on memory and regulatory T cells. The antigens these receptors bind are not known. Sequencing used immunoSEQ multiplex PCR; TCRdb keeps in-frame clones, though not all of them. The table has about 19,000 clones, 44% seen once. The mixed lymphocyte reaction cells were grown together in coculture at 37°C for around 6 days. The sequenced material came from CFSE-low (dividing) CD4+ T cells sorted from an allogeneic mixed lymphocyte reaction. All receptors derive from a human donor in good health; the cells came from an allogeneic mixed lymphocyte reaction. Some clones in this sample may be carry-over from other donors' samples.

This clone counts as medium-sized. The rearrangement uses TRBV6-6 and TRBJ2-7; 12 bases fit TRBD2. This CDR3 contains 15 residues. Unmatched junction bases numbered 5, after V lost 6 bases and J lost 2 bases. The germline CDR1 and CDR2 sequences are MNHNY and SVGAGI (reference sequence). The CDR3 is CASRLTSGGPYEQYF. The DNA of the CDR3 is TGTGCCAGCAGATTGACTAGCGGGGGCCCCTACGAGCAGTACTTC.

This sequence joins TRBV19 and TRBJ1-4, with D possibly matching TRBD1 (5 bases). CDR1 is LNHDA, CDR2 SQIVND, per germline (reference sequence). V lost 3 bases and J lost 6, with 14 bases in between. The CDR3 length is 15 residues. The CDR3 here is CASSISGAYHEKLFF. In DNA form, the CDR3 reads TGTGCCAGTAGTATTAGTGGGGCCTATCATGAAAAACTGTTTTTT.